This T cell receptor beta chain appears in the sequencing data of a study of spatial heterogeneity in lung cancer. This sample's time point: sample taken at primary tumor resection. Whole RNA, which was extracted from tumor, nontumor lung tissue or frozen PBMC, was sequenced without any cell sorting. Germline CDR1 reads SGHTA; CDR2 reads FQGTGA. V lost 1 base to trimming and J lost 7 bases; unmatched junction nucleotides: 10. The CDR3 length is 17 residues. A unique molecular identifier was carried by every single TCR cDNA molecule. TCRdb re-called the 5' RACE reads through MiXCR, storing one row per CDR3 protein. This sample has 7,000 to 10,000 distinct CDR3 sequences, with 15% found just once. This clonotype was counted at least ten times.

This sample comprised normal lung tissue next to the tumor, obtained at surgery. The chain combines TRBV7-3 with TRBJ2-1; 10 positions agree with TRBD2. The TCR was taken from a male donor with early-stage non-small cell lung cancer. The CDR3 coding sequence is TGTGCCAGCAGCTTAAGAGGGGCTAGCGGGAGTTTGAATGAGCAGTTCTTC. This codes for CASSLRGASGSLNEQFF.